Listed here is a single T cell receptor (beta chain). The sample originates from a study of T cell changes during pregnancy in multiple sclerosis. CDR3 length equals 14 residues. V lost 6 bases to trimming and J lost 0 bases; unmatched junction nucleotides: 2. Germline-derived CDR1 and CDR2 are MNHEY and SMNVEV (reference sequence). Assay: immunoSEQ multiplex PCR; the TCRdb copy retains only in-frame clones and omits some. Among tens of thousands of clones listed, under 95% were seen once. This sequence joins TRBV27 and TRBJ1-3, with 7 bases matching TRBD1. The sequencing used CD4+ T cells from peripheral blood mononuclear cells, collected in the third trimester of pregnancy. This receptor was obtained from a female donor with multiple sclerosis, enrolled in a pregnancy study. This CDR3 reads CASRQGFSGNTIYF. CDR3 nucleotides: TGTGCCAGCAGACAGGGGTTCTCTGGAAACACCATATATTTT.